This entry lists 13 T cell receptor beta chains sequenced from one sample in a study of CD8 T cells in ankylosing spondylitis. TCRdb used MiXCR to reprocess the 5' RACE reads, holding one entry per CDR3 protein. The table records hundreds of thousands of distinct CDR3 sequences, around 21% of them present only once. Sequencing input: blood, either unsorted or a sorted T cell fraction (not recorded which). The receptors were gathered from a female donor with ankylosing spondylitis or in good health (not recorded which).

This rearrangement joins TRBV30 to TRBJ1-1, with a possible D match to TRBD1 (5 bases). Between the trimmed V and J ends, which lost 0 bases and 4 bases, there was a span of 12 bases. Germline-derived CDR1 and CDR2 are GTSNPN and SVGIG (reference sequence). The length of the CDR3 is 14 residues. The CDR3 nucleotides are TGTGCCTGGAGTGTAGGAGGGGCGACCACTGAAGCTTTCTTT. As protein: CAWSVGGATTEAFF.

The chain employs TRBV6-5 and TRBJ2-7; D remains ambiguous. This CDR3 is built from 15 residues. V was trimmed by 0 bases and J by 4 bases, leaving 13 bases between them. Germline loops: CDR1 MNHEY, CDR2 SVGAGI. Written as DNA, the CDR3 is TGTGCCAGCAGTTACTCGAAGGGCCGGTGGTACGAGCAGTACTTC. Translating it yields CASSYSKGRWYEQYF.

The chain uses TRBV10-3 and TRBJ1-1, with 10 nucleotides matching TRBD1. CDR1 and CDR2 (germline): ENHRY, SYGVKD. With 4 bases clipped from V and 0 bases from J, the junction kept 2 bases outside the gene matches. This CDR3 spans 15 amino acids. CDR3 residues: CAISGGQGVNTEAFF. The CDR3 DNA reads as TGTGCCATCAGTGGAGGACAGGGGGTGAACACTGAAGCTTTCTTT.

This clonotype was recorded a few times. The chain has TRBV6-1 and TRBJ2-2; 10 bases map to TRBD1. Trimming took 5 bases from V and 7 from J; bases not matched to a gene: 4. There are 14 residues in the CDR3. Germline V gene data show CDR1 as MNHNS and CDR2 as SASEGT. CDR3 nucleotide sequence: TGTGCCAGCAGTCGACAGGGGGCCGGCGGGGAGCTGTTTTTT. This sequence encodes CASSRQGAGGELFF.

This clonotype was picked up many times. The genes are TRBV29-1 and TRBJ1-4; a possible D gene is TRBD1 (6 bases). V was cut by 6 bases and J by 5 bases, with 13 bases left in between. Per the germline V gene, CDR1 is SQVTM and CDR2 is ANQGSEA. The CDR3 is made up of 13 amino acids. CDR3 nucleotide sequence: TGCAGCGTATCCTCAGGGGTGAATGAAAAACTGTTTTTT. Residues: CSVSSGVNEKLFF.

This clonotype appeared a few times. This rearrangement joins TRBV28 to TRBJ2-5; TRBD1 matches 8 bases. This CDR3 comprises 13 residues. Unmatched junction bases numbered 6, after V lost 6 bases and J lost 6 bases. CDR1 is MDHEN and CDR2 is SYDVKM in the germline V gene. The CDR3 sequence: CASRQTGAKTQYF. CDR3 nucleotide sequence: TGTGCCAGCAGACAGACAGGGGCGAAGACCCAGTACTTC.

This clonotype was seen more than once but under ten times. The chain combines TRBV9 with TRBJ2-6; D gene unclear. The germline V gene encodes CDR1 SGDLS and CDR2 YYNGEE. The CDR3 loop spans 16 amino acids. Trimming left V 6 bases short and J 0 bases short, with 13 bases between. Written as DNA, the CDR3 is TGTGCCAGCACCGTTGACTCATTCTCTGGGGCCAACGTCCTGACTTTC. Translated: CASTVDSFSGANVLTF.

The chain recombines TRBV5-1 with TRBJ2-1; D may be TRBD2 (5 bases). Per germline, CDR1 SGHRS and CDR2 YFSETQ. The CDR3 consists of 12 residues. Trimming shortened V by 7 bases and J by 6 bases, and 11 bases separated the two germline ends. The chain's CDR3 is CASVSAFNEQFF. In DNA form, the CDR3 reads TGCGCCAGCGTTAGCGCTTTCAATGAGCAGTTCTTC.

The chain couples TRBV6-5 to TRBJ1-4, with a tentative D call TRBD1 (5 bases). This CDR3 comprises 16 residues. Trimming cost V 2 bases and J 0 bases, with 10 bases left between them. Germline V CDR1 and CDR2: MNHEY, SVGAGI. The CDR3 DNA reads TGTGCCAGCAGTTACGGGGCAGTAGCAACTAATGAAAAACTGTTTTTT. Translation: CASSYGAVATNEKLFF.

This chain joins TRBV20-1 and TRBJ2-1, with 10 bases that match TRBD2. CDR1 and CDR2 from the germline V gene are DFQATT and SNEGSKA (reference sequence). The J segment lost 8 bases and the V segment lost 5 bases, leaving 6 bases of the junction unmatched. The CDR3 extends over 13 amino acids. The DNA of the CDR3 is TGCAGTGCTCCTACTAGCGGGAACTATGAGCAGTTCTTC. It translates to CSAPTSGNYEQFF.

J is TRBJ2-1 and V is TRBV10-3, with TRBD1 matching 7 bases. Germline V gene data show CDR1 as ENHRY and CDR2 as SYGVKD. The CDR3 contains 14 residues. Trimming removed 3 bases from V and 8 bases from J; junction bases left unmatched: 7. CDR3 nucleotide sequence: TGTGCCATCAGTGACAGGACAGGAGGCGATGAGCAGTTCTTC. It yields the protein CAISDRTGGDEQFF.

This clonotype was counted a few times. V gene TRBV10-3 combines with J gene TRBJ1-1; TRBD1 matches at 7 bases. After removal of 10 bases from V and 1 base from J, the junction contained 12 bases not matched to a gene. The CDR3 is 15 residues long. Germline CDR1 reads ENHRY; CDR2 reads SYGVKD. The CDR3 is CATRRQGPENTEAFF. CDR3 in DNA: TGTGCCACCCGAAGACAGGGACCCGAGAACACTGAAGCTTTCTTT.

The chain uses TRBV21-1 and TRBJ2-7. TRBV21-1 is marked as a pseudogene. The CDR3 covers 14 residues. The DNA of the CDR3 is TGTGCCAGCAGCAAAGGGGTACGGCGATACGAGCAGTACTTC. As protein: CASSKGVRRYEQYF.